This T cell receptor beta chain was identified during a study of blood T cells in healthy people across ages. Primers used in a second PCR of roughly 6 to 12 cycles were a sample-barcoded 5' primer and a J-beta primer mix. TCRdb passed the 5' RACE reads through MiXCR, listing each CDR3 protein once. The profile shows 600,000 to 900,000 distinct CDR3 sequences, around 25% of them singletons. There are 15 residues in the CDR3. Trimming shortened V by 5 bases and J by 5 bases, and 16 bases separated the two germline ends. Germline loops: CDR1 SGHAT, CDR2 FQNNGV. This clonotype came up a few times. These records were also assigned to another study, of T cells of mothers and their children.

The sample taken for sequencing was blood. The TCR comes from a boy younger than 18 in good health. The chain uses TRBV11-2 and TRBJ1-3; unclear D gene. The CDR3 sequence is CASSPEWGIRNTIYF. DNA of the CDR3: TGTGCCAGCAGCCCAGAGTGGGGTATTAGAAACACCATATATTTT.